These 31 T cell receptor beta chains were sequenced from one sample in a study of blood T cells in healthy people across ages. A J-beta primer mix and a sample-barcoded 5' primer were used in a second PCR of roughly 6 to 11 cycles. MiXCR was run by TCRdb on the 5' RACE reads, yielding one entry per CDR3 protein. Of 550,000 to 650,000 distinct CDR3 sequences listed, about 26% are singletons. These same data were also listed under a study on T cells of mothers and their children.

Material: blood. The receptors derive from a boy younger than 10 in good health.

This clonotype has just a few counts. The junction differs from germline at one of its ends, possibly a read error. The rearrangement uses TRBV25-1 and TRBJ2-7; a possible D gene is TRBD2 (5 bases). The CDR3 extends over 16 amino acids. Germline V gene sequence: CDR1 MGHDK, CDR2 SYGVNS. CDR3 coding DNA: TGTGCTAGCAGTGAAAGGACTTCGCTTCCACCCGGCGAGCAGTACTTC. It codes for CASSERTSLPPGEQYF.

J is TRBJ2-5 and V is TRBV9; D may be TRBD2 (6 bases). The DNA end is a closer match to TRBJ2-7, so the J assignment may be wrong. Per germline, CDR1 SGDLS and CDR2 YYNGEE. The CDR3 runs to 15 residues. CDR3 bases: TGTGCCAGCAGCGTAGACGGGAGTACGTCCTACGAGCAGTACTTC. This codes for CASSVDGSTSYEQYF.

This rearrangement joins TRBV5-1 to TRBJ1-5, with 7 positions matching TRBD1. Trimming cost V 0 bases and J 8 bases; bases outside gene matches: 5. The V gene's germline CDR1 is SGHRS and CDR2 YFSETQ. The CDR3 covers 14 residues. DNA for the CDR3: TGCGCCAGCAGCTTGGGACAGGGCGAAAAGCCCCAGCATTTT. This encodes CASSLGQGEKPQHF. The full variable domain, rest sourced from reference TRBV5-1 and TRBJ1-5, is KAGVTQTPRYLIKTRGQQVTLSCSPISGHRSVSWYQQTPGQGLQFLFEYFSETQRNKGNFPGRFSGRQFSNSRSEMNVSTLELGDSALYLCASSLGQGEKPQHFGDGTRLSIL.

The rearrangement joins TRBV4-3 to TRBJ2-3; D unclear. CDR3 length: 13 residues. Trimming took off 2 bases at V and 4 bases at J, with 7 bases between the two ends. Germline V gene lookup returns CDR1 LGHNA and CDR2 YSLEER. The CDR3 DNA sequence: TGCGCCAGCAGCCAACTTGCGGCAGATACGCAGTATTTT. This encodes CASSQLAADTQYF.

This clonotype was counted many times. V gene TRBV12-3 or TRBV12-4 combines with J gene TRBJ2-5; D may be TRBD1 or TRBD2 (5 bases each). V dropped 2 bases and J dropped 6 bases, with 19 bases sitting between them. The length of the CDR3 is 16 residues. In nucleotides, the CDR3 is TGTGCCAGCAGTTTACCGGGACGCCCCGGAGGAAAGACCCAGTACTTC. This codes for CASSLPGRPGGKTQYF.

This clonotype was observed a few times. The chain combines TRBV30 with TRBJ2-7, with D perhaps TRBD1 (6 bases). The CDR3 has 14 residues. Germline V gene lookup returns CDR1 GTSNPN and CDR2 SVGIG (reference sequence). Trimming stripped 4 bases from V and 0 bases from J, with 13 bases between. CDR3 region: CAWNPTGPSYEQYF. The CDR3 DNA follows: TGTGCCTGGAACCCGACAGGACCCTCCTACGAGCAGTACTTC.

The chain combines TRBV15 with TRBJ2-5, with 7 bases that match TRBD2. TRBJ2-1 explains the end of the DNA better; the J call may be wrong. This CDR3 is built from 13 residues. Germline lookup yields CDR1 LNHNV and CDR2 YYDKDF (reference sequence). CDR3 amino acids: CATYGGFLNEQFF. The CDR3 DNA reads TGTGCCACCTACGGGGGGTTTCTCAATGAGCAGTTCTTC.

V and J are TRBV27 and TRBJ2-5; 8 nucleotides line up with TRBD2. The J call may be in error: the DNA end matches TRBJ2-7 better. Germline V lookup: CDR1 MNHEY, CDR2 SMNVEV (reference sequence). CDR3 length equals 14 residues. This CDR3 reads CASSLTGGAYEQYF. In DNA form, the CDR3 reads TGTGCCAGCAGTTTAACCGGGGGGGCCTACGAGCAGTACTTC.

The rearrangement joins TRBV11-2 to TRBJ2-5; D possibly corresponds to TRBD2 (5 bases). Germline lookup yields CDR1 SGHAT and CDR2 FQNNGV. CDR3 length equals 13 residues. V was cut by 5 bases and J by 1 base, with 8 bases left in between. The CDR3 protein is CASSTTSQETQYF. CDR3 DNA: TGTGCCAGCAGCACTACTAGCCAAGAGACCCAGTACTTC.

The genes are TRBV7-2 and TRBJ2-5; D remains unclear. V lost 5 bases, J lost 4 bases, and 17 bases lay in between. CDR1 SGHTA and CDR2 FQGNSA come from the germline V gene. This CDR3 comprises 15 residues. CDR3 sequence: CASSQVPLGRETQYF. The DNA for the CDR3 is TGTGCCAGCAGCCAGGTCCCTTTAGGGCGAGAGACCCAGTACTTC.

The chain couples TRBV20-1 to TRBJ1-6, with 9 positions matching TRBD1. The CDR3 totals 14 residues. J gave up 7 bases and V 3 bases, and 4 bases lay outside the gene matches. Germline loops: CDR1 DFQATT, CDR2 SNEGSKA (reference sequence). The CDR3 loop reads CSASMGTGNSPLHF. In DNA, the CDR3 is TGCAGTGCTAGTATGGGGACAGGGAATTCACCCCTCCACTTT.

Of note for this clonotype: The germline gene is not matched at one end of the junction; a read error may be the cause. The chain has TRBV7-2 and TRBJ1-5; weak D call: TRBD1 (5 bases). The CDR3 length is 16 residues. In germline, CDR1 is SGHTA, CDR2 FQGNSA. For the CDR3, the DNA is TGTGCCAGCAGCCCGACGGGGACTGCGATCAACCAGCCCCACCATTTT. This encodes CASSPTGTAINQPHHF.

This clonotype turned up a few times. V is TRBV7-9 and J is TRBJ1-1, with TRBD1 identical over 11 bases. Germline V gene data show CDR1 as SEHNR and CDR2 as FQNEAQ (reference sequence). This CDR3 has 15 residues. Trimming cost V 5 bases and J 4 bases; bases outside gene matches: 6. CDR3 sequence (DNA): TGTGCCAGCAGCCAGGACAGGGGGCTGAGCACTGAAGCTTTCTTT. This encodes CASSQDRGLSTEAFF.

The chain recombines TRBV20-1 with TRBJ2-1; D is possibly TRBD1 or TRBD2 (5 bases each). The J call may be in error: the DNA end matches TRBJ2-7 better. This CDR3 spans 15 amino acids. Looked up from germline, CDR1 is DFQATT and CDR2 is SNEGSKA (reference sequence). The CDR3 region has the DNA TGCAGTGCTGGACACGGACTTCTAAGCTCCTACGAGCAGTACTTC. Protein: CSAGHGLLSSYEQYF.

The table lists this clonotype with a few counts. The rearrangement uses TRBV29-1 and TRBJ1-1; the D gene is possibly TRBD1 (5 bases). Germline CDR1 SQVTM, CDR2 ANQGSEA. This CDR3 is 15 amino acids long. Trimming cost V 4 bases and J 3 bases, with 18 bases left between them. CDR3 sequence reads: CSVGGGGESHTEAFF. CDR3 sequence (DNA): TGCAGCGTTGGGGGTGGGGGGGAGTCGCACACTGAAGCTTTCTTT.

This clonotype was seen only a few times. The chain employs TRBV20-1 and TRBJ2-5; weak D call: TRBD2 (5 bases). V was trimmed by 6 bases and J by 4 bases, leaving 15 bases between them. The CDR3 totals 13 residues. The germline gives CDR1 DFQATT, CDR2 SNEGSKA (reference sequence). CDR3 bases: TGCAGTGCCCCCGGGGAAGCAGGAGAGACCCAGTACTTC. Translation: CSAPGEAGETQYF.

This chain connects TRBV27 to TRBJ2-7; 9 bases are shared with TRBD2. CDR1 and CDR2 (germline): MNHEY, SMNVEV (reference sequence). Trimming took 5 bases from V and 5 from J; bases not matched to a gene: 4. The CDR3 sequence is 13 residues long. CDR3 in amino acids: CASSAGGSHEQYF. Here the CDR3 DNA reads TGTGCCAGCAGTGCGGGGGGGTCCCACGAGCAGTACTTC.

This rearrangement joins TRBV2 to TRBJ2-1; no firm D call. V lost 6 bases and J lost 10, with 7 bases in between. The germline V gene encodes CDR1 SNHLY and CDR2 FYNNEI. The CDR3 is 10 amino acids. The CDR3 region is CASRVEEQFF. DNA of the CDR3: TGTGCCAGCAGGGTGGAGGAGCAGTTCTTC.

This clonotype was observed a few times. This chain connects TRBV14 to TRBJ2-1; no definite D call. The V gene's germline CDR1 is SGHDN and CDR2 FVKESK. The CDR3 extends over 13 amino acids. V shed 0 bases and J shed 5 bases, with 5 bases lying between them. CDR3 amino acids: CASSQDVDNEQFF. As DNA, the CDR3 is TGTGCCAGCAGCCAAGACGTCGACAATGAGCAGTTCTTC.

This clonotype was seen more than once but under ten times. The chain is built from TRBV10-3 and TRBJ1-2; 9 bases are shared with TRBD1. This CDR3 has 15 residues. Trimming at V came to 8 bases and at J to 2 bases, leaving 9 bases not matched to a gene. Germline CDR1 is ENHRY and CDR2 is SYGVKD. The CDR3 region has the DNA TGTGCCATCGCGGGACAGGGTGGGGCAAACTATGGCTACACCTTC. It encodes CAIAGQGGANYGYTF.

The genes are TRBV25-1 and TRBJ2-7; the match to TRBD1 covers 9 bases. Germline lookup yields CDR1 MGHDK and CDR2 SYGVNS. The ends lost 3 bases at V and 4 bases at J; junction bases unmatched: 4. This CDR3 contains 14 residues. CDR3 sequence reads: CASSEWDRVYEQYF. CDR3 coding DNA: TGTGCCAGCAGTGAGTGGGACAGGGTATACGAGCAGTACTTC.

The chain is built from TRBV6-1 and TRBJ2-6; no definite D call. Germline V gives CDR1 MNHNS, CDR2 SASEGT. Trimming shortened V by 4 bases and J by 0 bases, and 7 bases separated the two germline ends. The CDR3 contains 15 residues. CDR3 loop: CASSGDISGANVLTF. The DNA for the CDR3 is TGTGCCAGCAGTGGTGACATCTCTGGGGCCAACGTCCTGACTTTC.

The genes are TRBV2 and TRBJ2-5; tentatively, D is TRBD1 (6 bases). The DNA matches TRBJ2-7 better at its end, which makes the J call doubtful. The CDR3 loop spans 14 amino acids. Germline V gene lookup returns CDR1 SNHLY and CDR2 FYNNEI. CDR3: CASLTGTFSYEQYF. The CDR3 DNA reads TGTGCCAGCTTGACAGGTACCTTCTCCTACGAGCAGTACTTC.

This clonotype was observed a few times. The gene calls are TRBV6-6 and TRBJ1-4, with no clear D. Trimming stripped 5 bases from V and 8 bases from J, with 18 bases between. The CDR3 is made up of 15 amino acids. CDR1 is MNHNY and CDR2 is SVGAGI in the germline V gene (reference sequence). This chain's CDR3 is CASSRFWRLEEKLFF. Written as DNA, the CDR3 is TGTGCCAGCAGTCGGTTCTGGCGCCTTGAGGAAAAACTGTTTTTT.

Only a few counts were recorded for this clonotype. V and J are TRBV12-3 or TRBV12-4 and TRBJ1-2; D is unresolved. The V end was cut by 1 base, the J end by 8 bases, with 17 bases between. The CDR3 contains 15 residues. For the CDR3, the DNA is TGTGCCAGCAGTTTAGGCTCGCAACCCTTGATCGGCTACACCTTC. This encodes CASSLGSQPLIGYTF.

The chain joins TRBV15 to TRBJ2-2, with D hard to call. Germline V gene lookup returns CDR1 LNHNV and CDR2 YYDKDF (reference sequence). The CDR3 covers 16 residues. Trimming removed 0 bases from V and 7 bases from J, with 15 bases in between. The CDR3 coding sequence is TGTGCCACCAGCAGAGATCTTAGAAGAGATGGCGGGGAGCTGTTTTTT. Translation gives CATSRDLRRDGGELFF. Drawing the rest from reference TRBV15 and TRBJ2-2, the complete variable domain is DAMVIQNPRYQVTQFGKPVTLSCSQTLNHNVMYWYQQKSSQAPKLLFHYYDKDFNNEADTPDNFQSRRPNTSFCFLDIRSPGLGDTAMYLCATSRDLRRDGGELFFGEGSRLTVL.

DNA for the CDR3: TGTGCCAGCAGTGTGGAACTAGCGGGGGAATCCGGGGAGCTGTTTTTT. Its protein product is CASSVELAGESGELFF. The rearrangement uses TRBV2 and TRBJ2-2, with 11 bases matching TRBD2. CDR1 and CDR2 (germline): SNHLY, FYNNEI. J gave up 6 bases and V 4 bases, and 7 bases lay outside the gene matches. The CDR3 is 16 residues long.

This clonotype was detected only a few times. The chain recombines TRBV10-1 with TRBJ2-3; a weak D match, TRBD1 (5 bases). The V end lost 4 bases, the J end lost 4 bases, and 9 bases lay between the germline ends. This CDR3 is built from 13 residues. From germline, CDR1 is WNHNN and CDR2 SYGVQD (reference sequence). DNA of the CDR3: TGCGCCAGCAGTGCAGGGATCGCAGATACGCAGTATTTT. It translates to CASSAGIADTQYF.

The chain is built from TRBV7-9 and TRBJ2-5; no clear D. The J call may be faulty, since TRBJ2-1 better matches the DNA end. The CDR3 runs 12 residues. CDR1 SEHNR and CDR2 FQNEAQ come from the germline V gene (reference sequence). The CDR3 DNA reads TGTGCCAGCAGCCCCGTAGACAATGAGCAGTTCTTC. Its protein product is CASSPVDNEQFF.

The chain recombines TRBV5-1 with TRBJ2-7; no clear D gene. The CDR3 consists of 14 residues. V lost 3 bases and J 2 bases, leaving 12 bases between the germline ends. Germline-derived CDR1 and CDR2 are SGHRS and YFSETQ. The DNA for the CDR3 is TGCGCCAGCAGCTATGTGGATATAACCTACGAGCAGTACTTC. Translated: CASSYVDITYEQYF.

This sequence joins TRBV5-5 and TRBJ2-2, with 11 bases identical to TRBD2. Trimming at V came to 0 bases and at J to 9 bases, leaving 7 bases not matched to a gene. The CDR3 has 16 residues. CDR1 SGHKS and CDR2 YYEKEE come from the germline V gene (reference sequence). DNA for the CDR3: TGTGCCAGCAGCTTGGTATTAGCGGGGGGGCCTAGGGAGCTGTTTTTT. It encodes CASSLVLAGGPRELFF. The full variable domain, rest sourced from reference TRBV5-5 and TRBJ2-2, is DAGVTQSPTHLIKTRGQQVTLRCSPISGHKSVSWYQQVLGQGPQFIFQYYEKEERGRGNFPDRFSARQFPNYSSELNVNALLLGDSALYLCASSLVLAGGPRELFFGEGSRLTVL.